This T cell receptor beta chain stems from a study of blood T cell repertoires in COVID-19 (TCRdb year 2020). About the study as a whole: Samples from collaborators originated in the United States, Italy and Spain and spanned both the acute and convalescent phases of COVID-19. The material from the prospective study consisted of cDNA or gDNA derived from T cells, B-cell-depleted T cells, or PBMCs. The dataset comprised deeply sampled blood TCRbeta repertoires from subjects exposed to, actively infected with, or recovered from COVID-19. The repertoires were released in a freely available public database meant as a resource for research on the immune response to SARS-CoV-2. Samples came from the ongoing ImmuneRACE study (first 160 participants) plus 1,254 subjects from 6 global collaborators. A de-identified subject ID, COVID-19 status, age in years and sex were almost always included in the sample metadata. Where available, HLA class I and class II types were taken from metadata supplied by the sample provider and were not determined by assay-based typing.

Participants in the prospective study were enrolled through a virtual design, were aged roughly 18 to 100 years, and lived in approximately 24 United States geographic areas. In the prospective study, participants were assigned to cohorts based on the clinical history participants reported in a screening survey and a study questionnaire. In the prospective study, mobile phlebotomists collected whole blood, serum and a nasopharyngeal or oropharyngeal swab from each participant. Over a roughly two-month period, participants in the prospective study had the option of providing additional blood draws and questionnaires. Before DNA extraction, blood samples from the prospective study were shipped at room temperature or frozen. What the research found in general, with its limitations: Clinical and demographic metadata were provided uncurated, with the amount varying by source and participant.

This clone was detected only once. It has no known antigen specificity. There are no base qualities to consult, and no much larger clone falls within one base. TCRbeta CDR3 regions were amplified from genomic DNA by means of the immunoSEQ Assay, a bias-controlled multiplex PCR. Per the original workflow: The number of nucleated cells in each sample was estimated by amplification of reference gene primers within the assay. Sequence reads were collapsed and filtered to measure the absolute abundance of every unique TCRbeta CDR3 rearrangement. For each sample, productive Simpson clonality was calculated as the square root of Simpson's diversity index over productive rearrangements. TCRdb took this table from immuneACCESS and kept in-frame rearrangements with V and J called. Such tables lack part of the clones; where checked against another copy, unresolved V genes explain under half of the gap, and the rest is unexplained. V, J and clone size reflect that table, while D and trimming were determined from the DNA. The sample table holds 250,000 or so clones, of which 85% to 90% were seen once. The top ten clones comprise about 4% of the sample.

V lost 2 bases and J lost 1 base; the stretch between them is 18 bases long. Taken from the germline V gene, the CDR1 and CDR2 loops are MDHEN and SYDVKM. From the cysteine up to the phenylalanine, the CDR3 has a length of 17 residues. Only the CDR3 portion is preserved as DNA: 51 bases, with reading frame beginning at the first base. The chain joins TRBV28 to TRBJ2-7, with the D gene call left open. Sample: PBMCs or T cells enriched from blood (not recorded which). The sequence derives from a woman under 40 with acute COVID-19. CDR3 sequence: CASSLTLVPYKSYEQYF. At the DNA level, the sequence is TGTGCCAGCAGTTTAACCCTTGTCCCATACAAGTCCTACGAGCAGTACTTC.